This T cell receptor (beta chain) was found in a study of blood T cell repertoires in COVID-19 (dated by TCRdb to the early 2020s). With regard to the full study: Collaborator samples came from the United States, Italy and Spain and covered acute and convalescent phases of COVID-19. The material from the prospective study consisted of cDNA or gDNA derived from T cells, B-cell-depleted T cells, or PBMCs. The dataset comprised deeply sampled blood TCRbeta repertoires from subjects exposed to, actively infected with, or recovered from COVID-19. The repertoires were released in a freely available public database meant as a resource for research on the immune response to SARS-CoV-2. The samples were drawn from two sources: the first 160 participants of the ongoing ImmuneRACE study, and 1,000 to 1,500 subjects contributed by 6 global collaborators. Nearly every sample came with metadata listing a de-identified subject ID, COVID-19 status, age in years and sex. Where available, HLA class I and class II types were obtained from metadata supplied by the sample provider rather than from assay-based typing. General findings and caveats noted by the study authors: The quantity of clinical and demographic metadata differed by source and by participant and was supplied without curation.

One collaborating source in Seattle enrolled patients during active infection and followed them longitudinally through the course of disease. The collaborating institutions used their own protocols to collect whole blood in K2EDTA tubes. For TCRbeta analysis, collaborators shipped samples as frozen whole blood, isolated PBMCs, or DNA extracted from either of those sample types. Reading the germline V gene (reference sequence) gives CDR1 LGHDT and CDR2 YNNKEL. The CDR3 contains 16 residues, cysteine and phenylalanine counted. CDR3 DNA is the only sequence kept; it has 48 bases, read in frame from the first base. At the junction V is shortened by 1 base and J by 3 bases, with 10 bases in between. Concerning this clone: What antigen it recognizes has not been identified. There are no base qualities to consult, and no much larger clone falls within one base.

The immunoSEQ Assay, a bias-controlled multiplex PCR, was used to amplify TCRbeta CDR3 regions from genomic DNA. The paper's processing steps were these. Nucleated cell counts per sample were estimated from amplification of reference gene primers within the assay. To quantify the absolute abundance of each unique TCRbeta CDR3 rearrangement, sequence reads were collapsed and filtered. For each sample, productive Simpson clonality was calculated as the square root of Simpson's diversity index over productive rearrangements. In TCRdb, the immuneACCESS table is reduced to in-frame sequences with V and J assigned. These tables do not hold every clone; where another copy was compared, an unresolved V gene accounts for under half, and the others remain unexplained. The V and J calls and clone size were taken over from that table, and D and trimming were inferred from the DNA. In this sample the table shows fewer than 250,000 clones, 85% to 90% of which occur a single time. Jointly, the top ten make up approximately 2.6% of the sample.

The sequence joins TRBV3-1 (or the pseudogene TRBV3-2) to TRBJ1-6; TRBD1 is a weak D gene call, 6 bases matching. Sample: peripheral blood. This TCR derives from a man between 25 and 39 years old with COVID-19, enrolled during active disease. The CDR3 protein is CASSQVGQIYNSPLHF. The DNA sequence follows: TGTGCCAGCAGCCAAGTAGGACAGATCTATAATTCACCCCTCCACTTT.